Below, 4 T cell receptor beta chains from the same sample are listed, as sequenced in a study of Ad26.COV2.S vaccination and SARS-CoV-2 variants. The treatment: around 19 received Ad26.COV2.S at low or high dose, single or two shots; roughly five received placebo; per-sample allocation not given. Collection of samples fell on day 63 after the first vaccine or placebo injection. Generated by immunoSEQ multiplex PCR, the TCRdb table keeps only in-frame clones and is missing some. The sample has 300,000 to 350,000 clones, around 84% seen once. The sample consisted of peripheral blood, taken in a trial of Ad26.COV2.S vaccine versus placebo. Receptors originate from a person between 18 and 60 years old who received the Ad26.COV2.S COVID-19 vaccine or a placebo.

By share, this clone ranks as medium-sized. V and J are TRBV4-3 and TRBJ2-7; 8 nucleotides line up with TRBD1. The CDR3 runs to 14 residues. V lost 0 bases, J lost 9 bases, and 7 bases stayed unmatched. Germline V gene sequence: CDR1 LGHNA, CDR2 YSLEER. For the CDR3, the DNA is TGCGCCAGCAGCCAAGATAGCGGACAGGGAAGGCAGTACTTC. Its protein is CASSQDSGQGRQYF.

This clone was recorded many times. The V gene is TRBV19, the J gene TRBJ1-6; D gene unclear. Per germline, CDR1 LNHDA and CDR2 SQIVND (reference sequence). The length of the CDR3 is 13 residues. Trimming removed 5 bases from V and 6 bases from J, with 8 bases in between. The DNA for the CDR3 is TGTGCCAGTAGTGGGCAGCTTAATTCACCCCTCCACTTT. Amino acids: CASSGQLNSPLHF.

V is TRBV7-2 and J is TRBJ1-2; tentatively, D is TRBD1 (5 bases). The CDR3 contains 14 residues. Germline-derived CDR1 and CDR2 are SGHTA and FQGNSA. With 1 base removed from V and 7 bases from J, the gap between germline ends came to 13 bases. The CDR3 region is CASSLEGTGRGYTF. CDR3 nucleotide sequence: TGTGCCAGCAGCTTAGAAGGGACGGGTCGTGGCTACACCTTC.

The gene calls are TRBV5-4 and TRBJ2-3; 15 bases are a match to TRBD2. In germline, CDR1 is SGHNT, CDR2 YYREEE (reference sequence). Trimming took 5 bases from V and 5 from J; bases not matched to a gene: 9. This CDR3 region has 17 residues. The CDR3 loop reads CASRPRTSGGALDTQYF. The DNA of the CDR3 is TGTGCCAGCAGACCCCGGACTAGCGGGGGGGCCTTAGATACGCAGTATTTT. Full variable domain (outside the CDR3, taken from reference TRBV5-4 and TRBJ2-3): ETGVTQSPTHLIKTRGQQVTLRCSSQSGHNTVSWYQQALGQGPQFIFQYYREEENGRGNFPPRFSGLQFPNYSSELNVNALELDDSALYLCASRPRTSGGALDTQYFGPGTRLTVL.